This TCR beta chain was sequenced for a study of cytomegalovirus exposure and HLA in healthy donors. In regard to this clone: Antigen unknown.

The data were produced by immunoSEQ multiplex PCR, yet TCRdb's version contains in-frame clones alone and is incomplete. The data show under 400,000 clones, with 88% seen just once and more than 0.95% held by the top ten. Overall study results and limits: A few chains linked to CMV were shown in vitro to be specific for CMV antigens. Within the 120 or so validation repertoires, first-cohort TCR clusters tended to co-occur, according to a later analysis. Cytomegalovirus association was listed for approximately 160 TCR beta chains. Usually a TCR sequence was rare, but some public TCRs were found in many donors.

The source of this sequence is a man aged 25 to 40 in good health and CMV-seronegative. Specimen: PBMCs.

The CDR3: CASRPGSSGANVLTF. CDR3 bases: TGTGCCAGTAGGCCTGGGAGCTCTGGGGCCAACGTCCTGACTTTC. The chain links TRBV19 to TRBJ2-6, with a possible D match to TRBD2 (5 bases). The CDR3 length is 15 residues. Germline V gene data show CDR1 as LNHDA and CDR2 as SQIVND (reference sequence). V dropped 6 bases and J dropped 0 bases, with 9 bases sitting between them.